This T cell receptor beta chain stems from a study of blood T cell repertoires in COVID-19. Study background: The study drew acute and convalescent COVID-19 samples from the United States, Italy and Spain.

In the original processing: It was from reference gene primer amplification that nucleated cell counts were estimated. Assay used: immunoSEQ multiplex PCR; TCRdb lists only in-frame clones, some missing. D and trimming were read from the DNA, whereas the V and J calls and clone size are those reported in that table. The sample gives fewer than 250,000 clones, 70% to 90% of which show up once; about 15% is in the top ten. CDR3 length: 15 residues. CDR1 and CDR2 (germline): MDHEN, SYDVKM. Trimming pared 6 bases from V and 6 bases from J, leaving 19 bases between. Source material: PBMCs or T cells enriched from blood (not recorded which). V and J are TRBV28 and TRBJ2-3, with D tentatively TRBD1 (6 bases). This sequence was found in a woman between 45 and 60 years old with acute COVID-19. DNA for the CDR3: TGTGCCAGCAGCCCAGGGGTCTTTACGAGGGATACGCAGTATTTT. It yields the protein CASSPGVFTRDTQYF.